This entry describes one T cell receptor beta chain. What it recognizes is unknown. Together with a sample-barcoded 5' primer, a J-beta primer mix was included in a second PCR lasting about 7 to 12 cycles. TCRdb reprocessed the 5' RACE reads via MiXCR and lists one record per CDR3 protein. The repertoire holds 1.5 million to 1.8 million distinct CDR3 sequences, with less than 45% as singletons. The data originate from a study of blood T cells in healthy people across ages. General study results and limits: Per million T cells, the diversity of TCR beta decreased roughly linearly as age advanced. As naive T cell percentage varied, TCR beta diversity correlated strongly with it.

Sequenced: blood. This receptor was taken from a woman between 18 and 30 years old in good health.

CDR3 loop: CSARDPVAGIHKNIQYF. CDR3 nucleotide sequence: TGCAGTGCTAGAGATCCGGTAGCGGGGATCCACAAAAACATTCAGTACTTC. The rearrangement uses TRBV20-1 and TRBJ2-4, with 8 bases matching TRBD2. The CDR3 has 17 residues. Germline CDR1 DFQATT, CDR2 SNEGSKA (reference sequence). V gave up 0 bases and J gave up 3 bases; unmatched junction bases: 10.